Given below is one T cell receptor beta chain in context. Its specificity is not known. One end of the junction varies from germline; a read error may be responsible. The CDR3 extends over 13 amino acids. CDR1 and CDR2 from the germline V gene are SGDLS and YYNGEE. The sample is drawn from a study of CD8+CD57+ T cells in acquired aplastic anemia. Findings of the study overall: In common between the patients and the controls were more than 25 CD8+ CDR3 sequences.

Genomic DNA templated the TCR beta VDJ and CDR3 profiling. TCRdb ran MiXCR on the reads and lists one entry per CDR3 protein. The table records over 200,000 distinct CDR3 sequences, approximately 60% of them present only once. The sequence was obtained from a human donor in good health. Sequences were obtained from sorted CD4+, CD8+, or CD8+CD57+ T cells (not recorded which) from PBMCs. This chain connects TRBV9 to TRBJ2-7; TRBD2 might be the D (7 bases). The CDR3 sequence: CASREGGPYEQYF. The CDR3 DNA is TGCGCCAGCAGGGAGGGGGGACCCTACGAGCAGTACTTC.